This TCR beta chain was sequenced during a study of CD8 T cells in ankylosing spondylitis (dated 2017 in TCRdb). Notes on the research overall: T cell receptor beta repertoires were profiled in healthy donors and ankylosing spondylitis patients so that disease-linked TCR variants could be found. The whole study cohort included about a hundred healthy donors and 20 to 25 ankylosing spondylitis patients. Peripheral blood was sampled, and synovial fluid was also collected from ankylosing spondylitis patients. Results and caveats for the whole study, not just this receptor: A CD8+ phenotype was shown by the disease-linked clones, which were found at relatively low frequencies in peripheral blood. Some of the motif variants had been reported before in the synovial fluid and blood of reactive arthritis patients, a finding that suggests common disease-initiation mechanisms. A TCR beta motif of about 8 highly homologous amino acid variants appeared characteristic of blood from ankylosing spondylitis patients. According to the report, matched synovial fluid samples from ankylosing spondylitis patients were significantly enriched for the disease-linked clones.

Sequenced using an Illumina HiSeq 2500. TCR beta libraries were prepared by quantitative 5'-RACE with molecular barcodes. The paper's processing steps were these. A new computational method based on a probabilistic model of VDJ rearrangement was used to identify disease-linked TCR variants. The public reads were quality trimmed at Q25 with fastp and then assembled into clones with MiXCR by TCRdb, keeping productive beta chains. All rows with the same CDR3 protein become a single entry with the most common DNA and genes. Clone size and V and J calls follow TCRdb, not the original study. The sample table shows 100,000 to 150,000 distinct CDR3 sequences, and over 6% are seen once. 10% to 15% of the sample goes to the ten largest clones. The germline V gene sets CDR1 to SGHRS and CDR2 to YFSETQ. From the cysteine through the phenylalanine, the CDR3 covers 14 amino acids. Here the CDR3 DNA is all that survives: 42 bases in frame from base 1. Trimming at the junction amounts to 3 bases on V and 3 bases on J, and the germline ends lie 10 bases apart.

This clonotype was detected ten times or more. Its specific antigen is unknown. No base quality values were provided; no much bigger clone lies one nucleotide off. The specimen was blood, either unsorted or a sorted T cell fraction (not recorded which). This sequence was found in a male donor with ankylosing spondylitis or in good health (not recorded which). The rearrangement joined TRBV5-1 to TRBJ2-1; TRBD1 is a possible D gene, resting on 6 matching bases. The nucleotide sequence is given as TGCGCCAGCAGCTCGGGACAAAACTACAATGAGCAGTTCTTC. Protein translation: CASSSGQNYNEQFF.